Below are 16 T cell receptor beta chains sequenced from a single sample in a study of metastatic and nonmetastatic thyroid tumors. No patient received treatment before thyroid surgery. MiXCR reprocessed the PCR reads for TCRdb. The table shows roughly 29,000 clones, with less than 25% occurring only once. Material: blood. These TCRs come from a female donor with papillary thyroid cancer or a benign thyroid nodule (not recorded which). Some clones in this sample may be carry-over from other donors' samples.

V is TRBV10-2 and J is TRBJ2-3; a weak D match, TRBD1 (6 bases). Trimming left V 6 bases short and J 4 bases short, with 14 bases between. The CDR3 is 14 residues long. CDR1 is WSHSY and CDR2 is SAAADI in the germline V gene. CDR3 sequence reads: CASRDRPMADTQYF. The CDR3 nucleotides are TGCGCCAGCAGGGACAGACCTATGGCAGATACGCAGTATTTT.

By share of the sample, this clone is medium-sized (0.01 to 0.1%). This sequence joins TRBV12-3 or TRBV12-4 and TRBJ2-1; TRBD2 aligns across 9 bases. Germline trimming cut 3 bases from V and 8 bases from J; bases unmatched to any gene: 11. The CDR3 totals 16 residues. The CDR3 spells CASSFTLAGELDEQFF. DNA for the CDR3: TGTGCCAGCAGTTTCACCTTAGCGGGGGAATTGGATGAGCAGTTCTTC.

This clone rates as medium-sized. This chain connects TRBV27 to TRBJ2-7; 10 nucleotides line up with TRBD1. Germline loops: CDR1 MNHEY, CDR2 SMNVEV (reference sequence). J was trimmed by 2 bases and V by 6 bases; bases with no gene match: 4. The CDR3 length is 14 residues. The CDR3 coding sequence is TGTGCCAGCAGACGACAGGGGGCCCCCTACGAGCAGTACTTC. Amino acids: CASRRQGAPYEQYF.

Details on this clone: A junction boundary mismatches the germline segment, possibly from a read error. The chain combines TRBV20-1 with TRBJ2-1; 7 nucleotides match TRBD2. The CDR3 contains 14 residues. Looked up from germline, CDR1 is DFQATT and CDR2 is SNEGSKA (reference sequence). The CDR3 sequence is CSGVGRAVLGEQFF. CDR3 DNA: TGTAGTGGTGTAGGGAGGGCGGTATTGGGTGAGCAGTTCTTC.

This clone was seen at least ten times. Other DNA variants within this sample encode the same CDR3. V is TRBV5-1 and J is TRBJ2-1; D perhaps matches TRBD1 (5 bases). Trimming left V 0 bases short and J 7 bases short, with 14 bases between. Germline V gene lookup returns CDR1 SGHRS and CDR2 YFSETQ. The CDR3 is 15 residues long. CDR3 nucleotide sequence: TGCGCCAGCAGCTTGGGACAGCTTATCGGTAATGAGCAGTTCTTC. As protein: CASSLGQLIGNEQFF.

This clone was recorded many times. This chain links TRBV12-3 or TRBV12-4 with TRBJ2-5, with D maybe TRBD1 (5 bases). This CDR3 spans 14 amino acids. V was trimmed by 7 bases and J by 3 bases, leaving 15 bases between them. DNA for the CDR3: TGTGCCAGCACCCTTGGGGCTGCTGAAGAGACCCAGTACTTC. It codes for CASTLGAAEETQYF.

A single count supports this clone. The chain's CDR3 is CASSLDKGLANTGELFF. In DNA form, the CDR3 reads TGCGCCAGCAGCTTGGACAAGGGCCTAGCGAACACCGGGGAGCTGTTTTTT. V and J are TRBV5-1 and TRBJ2-2; D remains ambiguous. Trimming shortened V by 0 bases and J by 0 bases, and 12 bases separated the two germline ends. The CDR3 consists of 17 residues. CDR1 and CDR2 (germline): SGHRS, YFSETQ.

The sample holds many counts of this clone. The J gene is TRBJ1-5, the V gene TRBV24-1; tentatively, D is TRBD1 (5 bases). V was clipped by 4 bases and J by 4 bases, with 10 bases between them. Germline V gene data show CDR1 as KGHDR and CDR2 as SFDVKD. This CDR3 spans 14 amino acids. The CDR3 protein is CATSEPGPNQPQHF. CDR3 coding DNA: TGTGCCACCAGTGAGCCGGGACCAAATCAGCCCCAGCATTTT.

Sample share makes this clone medium-sized. V is TRBV18 and J is TRBJ1-2, with 8 bases matching TRBD1. The V and J ends lost 0 bases and 8 bases, in that order; junction bases with no gene match: 8. This CDR3 spans 15 amino acids. Germline CDR1 KGHSH, CDR2 LQKENI. CDR3 DNA sequence: TGTGCCAGCTCACCACCGTATCAGGGGGCAGGGGGCTACACCTTC. Protein sequence: CASSPPYQGAGGYTF.

The rearrangement uses TRBV5-1 and TRBJ2-3; D is ambiguous. The CDR3 is made up of 12 amino acids. V dropped 0 bases and J dropped 5 bases, with 4 bases sitting between them. The germline V gene has CDR1 SGHRS and CDR2 YFSETQ. DNA for the CDR3: TGCGCCAGCAGCTTGGGGGTAGATACGCAGTATTTT. Translated: CASSLGVDTQYF.

This clone was counted at least ten times. The chain links TRBV20-1 to TRBJ2-1; D is possibly TRBD1 or TRBD2 (6 bases each). CDR3 length: 12 residues. V gave up 1 base and J gave up 9 bases, with 10 bases separating them. The V gene's germline CDR1 is DFQATT and CDR2 SNEGSKA (reference sequence). CDR3 protein: CSARGGASEQFF. In DNA, the CDR3 is TGCAGTGCTAGAGGGGGGGCCAGTGAGCAGTTCTTC.

This clone has a count of ten or more. The rearrangement links TRBV20-1 to TRBJ2-3, with a possible D match to TRBD1 (6 bases). Trimming shortened V by 0 bases and J by 1 base, and 14 bases separated the two germline ends. Germline V gene lookup returns CDR1 DFQATT and CDR2 SNEGSKA (reference sequence). The CDR3 has 16 residues. The CDR3 coding sequence is TGCAGTGCTAGAGATTGGGGGCTTAGCGGCACAGATACGCAGTATTTT. It encodes CSARDWGLSGTDTQYF.

This clone is labeled medium-sized. The chain couples TRBV6-8 to TRBJ2-1; the match to TRBD2 covers 8 bases. With V trimmed by 6 bases and J by 8 bases, 12 bases remained unmatched. The CDR3 contains 15 residues. From germline, CDR1 is MNHGY and CDR2 SAAAGT. The CDR3 reads CASSPREGVNYEQFF. DNA for the CDR3: TGTGCCAGCAGCCCACGGGAGGGAGTAAACTATGAGCAGTTCTTC.

Regarding this clone: In this CDR3 the conserved last residue, phenylalanine or tryptophan, is missing, so a read error is likely. J is TRBJ1-2 and V is TRBV9, with 8 bases fitting TRBD1. Germline V lookup: CDR1 SGDLS, CDR2 YYNGEE. CDR3 length: 14 residues. V lost 3 bases and J lost 4; bases outside the gene matches: 5. The CDR3 spells CASSASGTGYGYTL. DNA of the CDR3: TGTGCCAGCAGCGCCTCCGGGACAGGCTATGGCTACACCCTC.

In its sample, this clone was seen many times. This chain uses TRBV9 with TRBJ2-2; TRBD2 is a possible D gene (7 bases). The germline V gene encodes CDR1 SGDLS and CDR2 YYNGEE. V dropped 4 bases and J dropped 2 bases, with 15 bases sitting between them. This CDR3 region has 16 residues. This CDR3 is CASSKEGGPNTGELFF. CDR3 nucleotide sequence: TGTGCCAGCAGCAAAGAGGGGGGGCCTAACACCGGGGAGCTGTTTTTT. The full variable domain, in which reference TRBV9 and TRBJ2-2 provide the parts outside the CDR3, is DSGVTQTPKHLITATGQRVTLRCSPRSGDLSVYWYQQSLDQGLQFLIQYYNGEERAKGNILERFSAQQFPDLHSELNLSSLELGDSALYFCASSKEGGPNTGELFFGEGSRLTVL.

The rearrangement uses TRBV24-1 and TRBJ2-1; 7 bases fit TRBD1. Germline V gene lookup returns CDR1 KGHDR and CDR2 SFDVKD. The CDR3 length is 13 residues. The J segment lost 12 bases and the V segment lost 0 bases, leaving 4 bases of the junction unmatched. The CDR3 nucleotides are TGTGCCACCAGTGATTTGTTTTCAGGGGGGCAGTTCTTC. It is translated as CATSDLFSGGQFF.